This entry concerns a single T cell receptor beta chain. This clonotype was counted a few times. The antigen it binds to is not known. Qualities for individual bases were not recorded, and no much larger clone is one base off. cDNA synthesis used template-switch 5'RACE with a primer carrying a 10-nucleotide random unique molecular identifier tagging each TCR transcript. Every sequencing run yielded over 180 million TCR-beta sequences covering 15-18 subjects. The RNeasy kit was used to extract total RNA. TCR-beta VDJ regions were amplified with primers for the TCR constant region and the 5'RACE anchor, using the KAPA Real-time Library Amplification kit. Sample indexes and Illumina adaptors were added in a first PCR, after which library yield was increased in a second PCR. The roughly 650 bp TCR product was size-selected on a 2% E-gel SizeSelection system after Ampure bead purification. Before pooling, library quality was checked on a Bioanalyzer, concentration was measured with Qubit, and libraries were quantified with the Kapa Library Quantification kit. Paired-end 2 x 150 bp sequencing of the libraries was performed on an Illumina HiSeq 2500. To increase sequence diversity, about 25-31% phiX was spiked into each library pool. In the paper's pipeline: Quality-filtered reads were processed with the UMI-based MiGEC pipeline, and over 80% of raw TCR sequences were removed by the MiGEC pipeline during error correction. VDJ genes were aligned to IMGT germline references, and each clonotype was defined by a unique CDR3 amino acid sequence together with V-J genes. VDJtools evaluated clonal expansion, Shannon diversity and CDR3 relatedness (CalcPairwiseDistances, ClusterSamples); CLCbio workbench built phylogenetic trees. Using coefficient-of-variation modelling across technical triplicates, the study counted a clone as expanded if it had at least 8 unique UMIs. TCRdb handled the public reads itself, with Q25 trimming in fastp and clone calling in MiXCR, and kept productive beta chains. CDR3 protein sequences are deduplicated, and each keeps its most common genes and DNA. These V and J calls are TCRdb output, not the study's own analysis. This sample comprises about 66,000 distinct CDR3 sequences, less than 5.5% of them detected only once. The ten largest clones take up roughly 2.8% of the sample.

From its cysteine to its phenylalanine, the CDR3 spans 13 amino acids. Only CDR3 DNA remains: 39 bases, in frame from the first base. V is clipped by 2 bases and J by 10 bases, and the sequence between their germline boundaries is 12 bases long. CDR1 is given as LGHDT and CDR2 as YNNKEL, both from the germline V gene (reference sequence). For the unsorted PBMC libraries, 2 million PBMCs were stored in RNAlater at -80 degrees C until RNA extraction and were used to generate the libraries. Multiple sclerosis patients were enrolled in a US clinical protocol evaluating disease progression by magnetic resonance imaging. Peripheral blood was subjected to Ficoll-Hypaque density gradient centrifugation to isolate PBMCs, which were then cryopreserved in liquid nitrogen. The data are from a study of neurological immune-mediated disorders (dated by TCRdb to about 2019). The study in broad terms: Among the 35 or so multiple sclerosis patients, roughly 31 had relapsing-remitting MS and 3 had secondary progressive MS. The cohort included approximately 68 subjects: about 14 with HAM/TSP, around 34 with multiple sclerosis, and about 20 healthy controls. Longitudinal samples, technical triplicates and paired sorted CD4+ and CD8+ T-cell subsets, alongside PBMC samples, were included among the approximately 110 TCR-beta libraries. Using UMI-based sequencing, the study compared peripheral blood TCR-beta repertoires from patients with HTLV-I-associated myelopathy (HAM/TSP), patients with multiple sclerosis, and healthy controls.

The research as a whole found: The highest TCR clonal expansion was observed in HAM/TSP patients, whereas the lowest was observed in MS patients, even when compared with healthy controls. No identical CDR3 amino acid sequences were found to be shared among expanded clones across subjects, suggesting that TCR-beta repertoires were private in all groups. Phylogenetic analysis grouped repertoires from 18 of 34 MS patients into a cluster of related CDR3 sequences, suggesting a possible repertoire-level signature. The MS cluster was not associated with any clinical or MRI features, and the authors stated that larger cohorts are needed.

This receptor chain uses TRBV3-1 and TRBJ2-1; the D call is possibly TRBD1 or TRBD2, each sharing 5 bases. The sample was PBMCs. The TCR was taken from a woman aged 25-40 years with multiple sclerosis. In nucleotide form, the sequence is TGTGCCAGCAGCCAATCGAGGGGCAGGGAGCAGTTCTTC. It codes for CASSQSRGREQFF.